This TCR beta chain emerged from a study of identical twins. Study observations and caveats: Less excess twin sharing appeared in beta out-of-frame sequences. Models predicted less out-of-frame TCR alpha sharing in monozygotic twins than was found.

The authors used template switching to add a universal primer site and gave cDNA unique molecular identifiers. MiXCR, applied by TCRdb to the 5' RACE reads, yields one record per CDR3 protein. The data show around 470,000 distinct CDR3 sequences, around 14% seen once. This CDR3 has 15 residues. V was shortened by 0 bases and J by 2 bases, with 13 bases between the two germline ends. The germline CDR1 and CDR2 sequences are DFQATT and SNEGSKA (reference sequence). This clonotype was detected only a few times. Its antigen is undetermined. This sample was shared with a second study, whose subject was yellow fever vaccine responses in identical twins.

The chain combines TRBV20-1 with TRBJ1-1, with D perhaps matching TRBD1 (6 bases). The TCR sequence derives from a young woman in good health. The specimen was CD4+ T cells sorted from blood. The CDR3 region has the DNA TGCAGTGCTAGAGACCACAGGGTTATCAACACTGAAGCTTTCTTT. It is translated as CSARDHRVINTEAFF.